The 20 T cell receptor beta chains in this list originate from one sample, sequenced in a study of cytomegalovirus exposure and HLA in healthy donors. In the PCR, 60 Vbeta and 13 Jbeta primers were used. Libraries were prepared by immunoSEQ multiplex PCR; TCRdb keeps only in-frame clonotypes and omits some of them. The data contain about 170,000 clones, approximately 80% of them singletons. The material sequenced was PBMCs. Receptor source: a woman aged 18-30 years in good health and CMV-seronegative.

The chain recombines TRBV25-1 with TRBJ1-5; 7 nucleotides line up with TRBD1. V gave up 4 bases and J gave up 3 bases; unmatched junction bases: 9. Germline CDR1 reads MGHDK; CDR2 reads SYGVNS. The CDR3 covers 16 residues. The CDR3 DNA reads as TGTGCCAGCAGTGCACACACAGGGGCCTACAATCAGCCCCAGCATTTT. This encodes CASSAHTGAYNQPQHF. Full variable domain (remainder filled in from reference TRBV25-1 and TRBJ1-5): EADIYQTPRYLVIGTGKKITLECSQTMGHDKMYWYQQDPGMELHLIHYSYGVNSTEKGDLSSESTVSRIRTEHFPLTLESARPSHTSQYLCASSAHTGAYNQPQHFGDGTRLSIL.

As to this clone: This same CDR3 is encoded by further DNA sequences in the sample. The chain couples TRBV6-1 to TRBJ2-7; D remains unclear. The germline V gene has CDR1 MNHNS and CDR2 SASEGT. With 4 bases removed from V and 2 bases from J, the gap between germline ends came to 12 bases. The CDR3 sequence is 14 residues long. The CDR3, as DNA: TGTGCCAGCAGTGCCAACAGAGTCCCCTACGAGCAGTACTTC. Translation: CASSANRVPYEQYF.

The chain recombines TRBV6-1 with TRBJ2-7, with 10 bases that match TRBD1. The V gene's germline CDR1 is MNHNS and CDR2 SASEGT. CDR3 length: 15 residues. J gave up 7 bases and V 7 bases, and 13 bases lay outside the gene matches. In DNA, the CDR3 is TGTGCCAGCAAGCGCACCGGGACAGGGGAGGGAGAGCAGTACTTC. Translation: CASKRTGTGEGEQYF.

The chain has TRBV21-1 and TRBJ2-7; TRBD2 was called by the table and not checked on the DNA. TRBV21-1 is a pseudogene. The CDR3 length is 18 residues. The CDR3 region is CASSTGLAGVKRAYEQYF. The CDR3 DNA sequence: TGTGCCAGCAGCACGGGACTAGCGGGAGTCAAGCGAGCCTACGAGCAGTACTTC.

Here the CDR3 reads CATSRVHRGASEQYF. The CDR3 nucleotides are TGTGCCACCAGCAGAGTTCACAGGGGAGCCTCTGAGCAGTACTTC. The chain carries TRBV15 and TRBJ2-7; 7 positions agree with TRBD1. Germline CDR1 is LNHNV and CDR2 is YYDKDF (reference sequence). J was trimmed by 7 bases and V by 1 base; bases with no gene match: 10. CDR3 length: 15 residues.

V and J are TRBV15 and TRBJ2-5; D is perhaps TRBD1 (5 bases). This CDR3 spans 14 amino acids. Trimming took 0 bases from V and 4 from J, leaving 9 bases between them. CDR1 LNHNV and CDR2 YYDKDF come from the germline V gene (reference sequence). CDR3 residues: CATSRDVGRETQYF. The CDR3 nucleotides are TGTGCCACCAGCAGAGATGTGGGGCGAGAGACCCAGTACTTC.

This clone was seen a handful of times. The CDR3 region is CASSQRGAGPTGYGYTF. The CDR3 DNA sequence: TGTGCCAGCAGTCAAAGGGGCGCGGGACCCACTGGTTATGGCTACACCTTC. The gene calls are TRBV5-4 and TRBJ1-2, with a possible D match to TRBD1 (5 bases). V was pared by 5 bases and J by 5 bases, with 25 bases between. Germline-derived CDR1 and CDR2 are SGHNT and YYREEE (reference sequence). CDR3 size: 17 residues.

The V call is TRBV6-5, the J call TRBJ1-1; 10 nucleotides line up with TRBD1. Germline lookup yields CDR1 MNHEY and CDR2 SVGAGI. Losses at the gene ends were 6 bases for V and 6 bases for J; bases not matched to a gene: 7. The CDR3 is made up of 14 amino acids. The CDR3 is CASRTRDRGPEAFF. DNA of the CDR3: TGTGCCAGCAGAACCCGAGACAGGGGGCCTGAAGCTTTCTTT.

This clone was recorded once. The chain uses TRBV11-3 and TRBJ2-3, with D perhaps matching TRBD2 (6 bases). Per germline, CDR1 SGHNT and CDR2 YENEEA. The germline V and J ends were trimmed by 0 bases and 1 base, with 11 bases remaining between them. This CDR3 has 16 amino acids. The CDR3 region has the DNA TGTGCCAGCAGCTTAGATGAAGGCGGGGGCACAGATACGCAGTATTTT. Protein product: CASSLDEGGGTDTQYF.

This clone has only a few counts. V and J are TRBV15 and TRBJ2-3, with TRBD1 matching over 9 bases. Trimming cost V 8 bases and J 2 bases; bases outside gene matches: 8. Germline V gene data show CDR1 as LNHNV and CDR2 as YYDKDF (reference sequence). CDR3 length equals 15 residues. As DNA, the CDR3 is TGTGCCACCGCAACCGGGACAGGGCACACAGATACGCAGTATTTT. Its translation: CATATGTGHTDTQYF.

This clone was picked up one time. The chain employs TRBV10-3 and TRBJ1-5; D is unresolved. V lost 0 bases and J 1 base, leaving 7 bases between the germline ends. Germline values: CDR1 ENHRY, CDR2 SYGVKD. The CDR3 runs 15 residues. The CDR3 region is CAISESTSSNQPQHF. CDR3 nucleotide sequence: TGTGCCATCAGTGAGTCGACTTCCAGCAATCAGCCCCAGCATTTT.

The chain couples TRBV2 to TRBJ2-4; TRBD1 might be the D (5 bases). The CDR3 consists of 15 residues. V shed 3 bases and J shed 8 bases, with 17 bases lying between them. Germline V CDR1 and CDR2: SNHLY, FYNNEI. The CDR3 spells CASSEGGAGLHIQYF. For the CDR3, the DNA is TGTGCCAGCAGTGAGGGTGGGGCTGGGTTGCACATTCAGTACTTC.

This clone was observed a handful of times. The V gene is TRBV6-6, the J gene TRBJ2-4; 11 positions agree with TRBD2. The V gene end was trimmed by 10 bases and the J gene end by 8 bases; junction bases not matched to a gene: 13. Germline CDR1 MNHNY, CDR2 SVGAGI (reference sequence). The CDR3 spans 15 residues. This chain's CDR3 is CATVSGRANEDIQYF. The CDR3 coding sequence is TGTGCCACCGTTAGCGGGAGGGCCAATGAGGACATTCAGTACTTC.

In its sample, this clone was seen a few times. V and J are TRBV5-6 and TRBJ1-2; maybe TRBD1 (5 bases). In germline, CDR1 is SGHDT, CDR2 YYEEEE. This CDR3 spans 14 amino acids. V was shortened by 1 base and J by 11 bases, with 18 bases between the two germline ends. This chain's CDR3 is CASSLQGGPGRYTF. The CDR3, as DNA: TGTGCCAGCAGCTTGCAGGGAGGGCCTGGCCGATACACCTTC.

The J gene is TRBJ2-7, the V gene TRBV10-3, with D possibly being TRBD2 (6 bases). Trimming shortened V by 0 bases and J by 5 bases, and 23 bases separated the two germline ends. CDR1 and CDR2 from the germline V gene are ENHRY and SYGVKD. The CDR3 consists of 18 residues. The CDR3 DNA sequence: TGTGCCATCAGTGAGTCGACTCGAGGCAGCGTGGGGGGTGACGAGCAGTACTTC. This encodes CAISESTRGSVGGDEQYF.

The V call is TRBV11-3, the J call TRBJ2-5; D is ambiguous. The germline V and J ends were trimmed by 5 bases and 2 bases, with 18 bases remaining between them. CDR1 SGHNT and CDR2 YENEEA come from the germline V gene. The CDR3 extends over 16 amino acids. The CDR3 nucleotides are TGTGCCAGCAGCGACATCGTCGAGACACTTCAAGAGACCCAGTACTTC. This codes for CASSDIVETLQETQYF.

V gene TRBV7-8 combines with J gene TRBJ2-1; TRBD2 agrees at 11 bases. Trimming cost V 5 bases and J 6 bases; bases outside gene matches: 6. This CDR3 spans 15 amino acids. CDR1 SGHVS and CDR2 FQNEAQ come from the germline V gene. CDR3 in DNA: TGTGCCAGCAGCCGTAGCGGGAGGGCCCTCAATGAGCAGTTCTTC. Encoded protein: CASSRSGRALNEQFF.

V gene TRBV6-5 combines with J gene TRBJ2-7; 8 nucleotides line up with TRBD2. Germline V CDR1 and CDR2: MNHEY, SVGAGI. The CDR3 spans 13 residues. J lost 1 base, V lost 8 bases, and 4 bases had no gene match. DNA of the CDR3: TGTGCCAGCGGGAAGCGGGAGTCCTACGAGCAGTACTTC. Translation: CASGKRESYEQYF.

V and J are TRBV5-1 and TRBJ2-5, with 9 bases identical to TRBD2. Per the germline V gene, CDR1 is SGHRS and CDR2 is YFSETQ. Trimming removed 2 bases from V and 2 bases from J; junction bases left unmatched: 4. CDR3 length: 15 amino acids. The CDR3 loop is CASSFPSGTQETQYF. Written as DNA, the CDR3 is TGCGCCAGCAGCTTTCCTAGCGGGACGCAAGAGACCCAGTACTTC.

The CDR3 DNA follows: TGCGCCAGCAGCCCATCGACTAGCGGGATCTTCAGAGATACGCAGTATTTT. Protein product: CASSPSTSGIFRDTQYF. V is TRBV4-3 and J is TRBJ2-3; 11 bases fit TRBD2. V lost 4 bases to trimming and J lost 5 bases; unmatched junction nucleotides: 11. The germline gives CDR1 LGHNA, CDR2 YSLEER. CDR3 length: 17 amino acids.